A single sample gave rise to the 21 T cell receptor beta chains below, sequenced in a study of T cells in Graves' hyperthyroidism and ophthalmopathy. TCR beta CDR3 regions were amplified from RNA. TCR CDR3 underwent first-round RT-PCR with the HTBI primer set. TCRdb re-called the multiplex PCR reads through MiXCR, storing one row per CDR3 protein. The sample has about 840,000 distinct CDR3 sequences; 38% are singletons. Sequenced material: blood. The receptors shown here come from a man younger than 30 with Graves' hyperthyroidism.

This clonotype was seen only a few times. The rearrangement links TRBV19 to TRBJ2-7; D ambiguous. With 8 bases removed from V and 4 bases from J, the gap between germline ends came to 12 bases. There are 12 residues in the CDR3. CDR1 LNHDA and CDR2 SQIVND come from the germline V gene (reference sequence). The CDR3 is CASSDVRYEQYF. The CDR3, as DNA: TGTGCCAGTTCGGATGTTCGATACGAGCAGTACTTC.

The table lists this clonotype with a count of one. One junction end disagrees with the germline gene, perhaps due to a read error. The CDR3 region is CASKGGETQHF. The CDR3 DNA reads TGTGCCAGTAAAGGGGGAGAGACCCAGCACTTC. The chain uses TRBV19 and TRBJ2-5; a possible D gene is TRBD1 (6 bases). The CDR3 loop spans 11 amino acids. Germline CDR1 LNHDA, CDR2 SQIVND (reference sequence).

This rearrangement joins TRBV2 to TRBJ2-7, with no clear D. Per germline, CDR1 SNHLY and CDR2 FYNNEI. The CDR3 runs 12 residues. The V end was cut by 7 bases, the J end by 4 bases, with 11 bases between. CDR3 sequence reads: CASTPDEYEQYF. The CDR3 coding sequence is TGTGCCAGCACCCCCGATGAGTACGAGCAGTACTTC.

This clonotype appeared a few times. J is TRBJ2-7 and V is TRBV6-4; D not resolved. The CDR3 loop spans 13 amino acids. CDR1 and CDR2 from the germline V gene are MRHNA and SNTAGT. Trimming left V 5 bases short and J 2 bases short, with 10 bases between. In DNA, the CDR3 is TGTGCCAGCAGTTGGAGCAAAACCTACGAGCAGTACTTC. Amino acid sequence: CASSWSKTYEQYF.

The chain recombines TRBV12-3 or TRBV12-4 with TRBJ2-5; 8 bases map to TRBD2. The trim removed 7 bases at V and 4 bases at J, leaving 11 bases unmatched. This CDR3 has 15 amino acids. Here the CDR3 DNA reads TGTGCCAGCACCTCCTTGCGGGGGGCCGGAGAGACCCAGTACTTC. Translated: CASTSLRGAGETQYF.

This clonotype was seen many times. This chain connects TRBV19 to TRBJ1-5, with D uncertain. Trimming removed 1 base at V and 5 bases at J, with 15 bases between. This CDR3 is built from 16 residues. Germline CDR1 and CDR2: LNHDA and SQIVND (reference sequence). The CDR3 nucleotides are TGTGCCAGTAGTATAGGTGGACTCATGCAAGATCAGCCCCAGCATTTT. This gives the protein CASSIGGLMQDQPQHF. The variable domain in full, with the rest retrieved from reference TRBV19 and TRBJ1-5, is DGGITQSPKYLFRKEGQNVTLSCEQNLNHDAMYWYRQDPGQGLRLIYYSQIVNDFQKGDIAEGYSVSREKKESFPLTVTSAQKNPTAFYLCASSIGGLMQDQPQHFGDGTRLSIL.

This clonotype was counted at least ten times. This CDR3 is CASSHNVAEAFF. CDR3 coding DNA: TGTGCCAGCAGCCATAATGTGGCTGAAGCTTTCTTT. V usage is TRBV14 and J usage is TRBJ1-1; no firm D call. V was cut by 3 bases and J by 6 bases, with 8 bases left in between. The germline CDR1 and CDR2 sequences are SGHDN and FVKESK. The CDR3 runs 12 residues.

This clonotype was recorded many times. The rearrangement links TRBV24-1 to TRBJ2-7, with TRBD1 identical over 9 bases. Per the germline V gene, CDR1 is KGHDR and CDR2 is SFDVKD. The CDR3 consists of 15 residues. With V trimmed by 5 bases and J by 2 bases, 6 bases remained unmatched. The DNA of the CDR3 is TGTGCCACCAGTGTTTGGACAGGGGAAGCCTACGAGCAGTACTTC. This encodes CATSVWTGEAYEQYF.

This clonotype was seen a handful of times. The gene calls are TRBV5-5 and TRBJ1-1; 7 nucleotides match TRBD1. With 3 bases clipped from V and 10 bases from J, the junction kept 9 bases outside the gene matches. The CDR3 spans 13 residues. CDR1 and CDR2 from the germline V gene are SGHKS and YYEKEE (reference sequence). The CDR3 loop reads CASSWGERDRAFF. CDR3 sequence (DNA): TGTGCCAGCAGCTGGGGCGAACGGGACAGAGCTTTCTTT. The whole variable domain, remainder taken from reference TRBV5-5 and TRBJ1-1, is DAGVTQSPTHLIKTRGQQVTLRCSPISGHKSVSWYQQVLGQGPQFIFQYYEKEERGRGNFPDRFSARQFPNYSSELNVNALLLGDSALYLCASSWGERDRAFFGQGTRLTVV.

The chain has TRBV3-1 and TRBJ2-7, with D tentatively TRBD1 (6 bases). In germline, CDR1 is LGHDT, CDR2 YNNKEL (reference sequence). The CDR3 sequence is 15 residues long. The V and J ends lost 3 bases and 5 bases respectively, with 17 bases between them. CDR3 bases: TGTGCCAGCAGCCATCTAAACAGGGCTGGGAACGAGCAGTACTTC. Translated: CASSHLNRAGNEQYF.

The chain combines TRBV7-8 with TRBJ1-3, with unresolved D. The CDR3 length is 17 residues. Germline lookup yields CDR1 SGHVS and CDR2 FQNEAQ. V was pared by 5 bases and J by 4 bases, with 21 bases between. The CDR3 bases are TGTGCCAGCAGCACCCGTCTGAGGCCACGGGAAGGAAACACCATATATTTT. It codes for CASSTRLRPREGNTIYF.

This chain uses TRBV6-5 with TRBJ2-2; no clear D gene. The CDR3 runs to 14 residues. V lost 4 bases to trimming and J lost 2 bases, with 8 bases between them. Germline values: CDR1 MNHEY, CDR2 SVGAGI. CDR3 sequence reads: CASSSDVNTGELFF. The CDR3 DNA reads as TGTGCCAGCAGTTCGGACGTCAACACCGGGGAGCTGTTTTTT.

The table lists this clonotype with many counts. The chain combines TRBV7-2 with TRBJ2-6, with D hard to call. The CDR3 sequence is 12 residues long. The V end was cut by 0 bases, the J end by 15 bases, with 9 bases between. Germline V CDR1 and CDR2: SGHTA, FQGNSA. Here the CDR3 DNA reads TGTGCCAGCAGCTTAGCTTCTCAAGACCTGACTTTC. Its translation: CASSLASQDLTF.

This clonotype was counted at least ten times. The J gene is TRBJ1-1, the V gene TRBV24-1, with D possibly being TRBD1 (6 bases). CDR1 and CDR2 (germline): KGHDR, SFDVKD. This CDR3 has 13 residues. Between the trimmed V and J ends, which lost 7 bases and 4 bases, there was a span of 12 bases. The CDR3 is CATRATGFTEAFF. The DNA for the CDR3 is TGTGCCACCAGGGCGACAGGTTTCACTGAAGCTTTCTTT.

As for this clonotype: A clone one base away is much larger, so this may be a read error. This chain links TRBV10-3 with TRBJ2-2, with D perhaps TRBD1 (6 bases). The germline V gene encodes CDR1 ENHRY and CDR2 SYGVKD. The CDR3 has 16 residues. CDR3 in DNA: TGTGCCATCAGTGAGTCCCGGGACAAGAACGCCGGGGAGCTGTTTTTT. It is translated as CAISESRDKNAGELFF.

This clonotype has just a few counts. The chain uses TRBV25-1 and TRBJ2-5; D remains ambiguous. CDR3 length: 17 amino acids. Germline CDR1 MGHDK, CDR2 SYGVNS. V lost 5 bases and J 0 bases, leaving 19 bases between the germline ends. The CDR3 here is CASSYSFVGMYQETQYF. DNA of the CDR3: TGTGCCAGCAGTTACTCGTTCGTCGGAATGTACCAAGAGACCCAGTACTTC.

This rearrangement joins TRBV20-1 to TRBJ2-5; D not certain. CDR3 length: 12 amino acids. CDR1 and CDR2 (germline): DFQATT, SNEGSKA (reference sequence). Trimming left V 6 bases short and J 2 bases short, with 10 bases between. CDR3 loop: CSAPGLQETQYF. DNA of the CDR3: TGCAGTGCCCCGGGCCTACAAGAGACCCAGTACTTC.

A remark on this clonotype: Being one base from a much bigger clone, this may be a read error. The V gene is TRBV2, the J gene TRBJ2-5, with 8 bases matching TRBD1. Germline CDR1 and CDR2: SNHLY and FYNNEI. CDR3 length: 11 residues. The chain's CDR3 is CASREAGQGYF. CDR3 DNA: TGTGCCAGCAGGGAAGCCGGACAGGGGTACTTC.

This chain joins TRBV25-1 and TRBJ1-6, with 9 bases fitting TRBD1. The CDR3 is 14 residues long. The trim removed 8 bases at V and 9 bases at J, leaving 8 bases unmatched. Per germline, CDR1 MGHDK and CDR2 SYGVNS. CDR3 in amino acids: CASSPPGQGSPLHF. CDR3 sequence (DNA): TGTGCCAGCTCACCTCCGGGACAGGGTTCACCCCTCCACTTT.

Many counts were recorded for this clonotype. The chain is built from TRBV15 and TRBJ2-6; TRBD1 agrees at 8 bases. The CDR3 contains 16 residues. Germline CDR1 is LNHNV and CDR2 is YYDKDF (reference sequence). V lost 11 bases, J lost 0 bases, and 9 bases stayed unmatched. The CDR3 sequence is CAVPGQAYSGANVLTF. CDR3 nucleotides: TGTGCCGTACCGGGACAGGCCTACTCTGGGGCCAACGTCCTGACTTTC.

This clonotype came up many times. This sequence joins TRBV10-3 and TRBJ2-5; no firm D call. Trimming took 4 bases from V and 2 from J, leaving 5 bases between them. This CDR3 comprises 12 residues. Germline CDR1 is ENHRY and CDR2 is SYGVKD. The CDR3 bases are TGTGCCATCAGTGGCGAACAAGAGACCCAGTACTTC. It translates to CAISGEQETQYF.